This T cell receptor (beta chain) was recorded in a study of spatial heterogeneity in lung cancer. Whole-study findings and limits: Tumor mutation count correlated with how many alpha and beta TCRs expanded intratumorally.

Specified time point: sample taken at primary tumor resection. Sequencing covered unsorted whole RNA taken from tumor, nontumor lung or frozen PBMC. MiXCR, run by TCRdb on the 5' RACE reads, gives a single entry per CDR3 protein. Among about 7,900 distinct CDR3 sequences, about 7% were seen once, and the ten largest hold roughly 19%. This clonotype counts as medium-sized. What it recognizes is unknown. Here the sequenced sample was lung tumor tissue, taken at surgery. The sequence was obtained from a female donor with early-stage non-small cell lung cancer.

The CDR3 DNA sequence: TGTGCCAGCAGCGTAGCGGCCGGGACTAGCGGGACTTACGAGCAGTACTTC. Amino acids: CASSVAAGTSGTYEQYF. This chain connects TRBV9 to TRBJ2-7; 13 bases match TRBD2. This CDR3 is 17 amino acids long. Germline V gene sequence: CDR1 SGDLS, CDR2 YYNGEE. V trimming: 0 bases; J trimming: 4 bases; junction bases outside the gene matches: 7.